What follows is one T cell receptor (beta chain) and its context. J gave up 5 bases and V 6 bases, and 12 bases lay outside the gene matches. The CDR3 totals 15 residues. The data were obtained in a study of CD4 and CD8 cells across lung adenocarcinoma regions. Localized lung adenocarcinoma, a non-small cell lung cancer, affected the donors. In TCRdb, the PCR reads were re-called with MiXCR into one record per CDR3 protein. The sample lists tens of thousands of distinct CDR3 sequences; around half were seen once. The sequence derives from a male donor with lung adenocarcinoma. The CD4 and CD8 labels of this study may be unreliable. This chain links TRBV12-3 or TRBV12-4 with TRBJ1-1; 7 positions agree with TRBD1. The sample taken for sequencing was CD8+ T cells from the center of a lung tumor. The CDR3 DNA is TGTGCCAGCAGACCCCAGACAGGGCTCGTAACTGAAGCTTTCTTT. The encoded protein is CASRPQTGLVTEAFF.